These 13 T cell receptor beta chains share one sample of origin, sequenced in a study of shared clonotypes between healthy human individuals. Naive CD8 cells lacked CD45RO, underwent positive selection for CCR7 and left out terminally differentiated effector memory CD45RA+ cells. Assay: immunoSEQ multiplex PCR; the TCRdb copy retains only in-frame clones and omits some. There are more than 2 million clones in the sample; 80% to 95% occur only once, and roughly 1.7% lies in the top ten. The sequencing sample was made of naive CD8+ T cells from PBMCs. Source of these receptors: a man aged 18 to 29 in good health. Some clones in this sample may be carry-over from other donors' samples.

The J gene is TRBJ2-1, the V gene TRBV13; 11 nucleotides align to TRBD2. J was trimmed by 0 bases and V by 3 bases; bases with no gene match: 7. The CDR3 covers 18 residues. Per the germline V gene, CDR1 is PRHDT and CDR2 is FYEKMQ (reference sequence). The DNA of the CDR3 is TGTGCCAGCAGCTTGGGACTAGCGGCACTCCGCTCCTACAATGAGCAGTTCTTC. Translating it yields CASSLGLAALRSYNEQFF.

This clone has only one observation. The genes are TRBV14 and TRBJ2-1; 7 bases fit TRBD2. In germline, CDR1 is SGHDN, CDR2 FVKESK. CDR3 length: 15 residues. Trimming cost V 1 base and J 6 bases; bases outside gene matches: 6. Here the CDR3 reads CASSQGLADFNEQFF. The DNA of the CDR3 is TGTGCCAGCAGCCAAGGGCTAGCGGACTTCAATGAGCAGTTCTTC.

This chain uses TRBV28 with TRBJ1-2; tentative D call: TRBD1 (5 bases). CDR1 and CDR2 from the germline V gene are MDHEN and SYDVKM. The CDR3 is 15 amino acids. The V gene lost 5 bases and the J gene lost 1 base, with 14 bases spanning the gap. The DNA of the CDR3 is TGTGCCAGCAGTGGGGCGAGCGAGATTAACTATGGCTACACCTTC. Translating it yields CASSGASEINYGYTF.

This chain's CDR3 is CASSLDEGYYGYTF. CDR3 nucleotide sequence: TGTGCCAGCAGTTTAGACGAAGGCTACTATGGCTACACCTTC. The genes are TRBV28 and TRBJ1-2; D remains unclear. Trimming removed 2 bases from V and 3 bases from J, with 10 bases in between. Germline values: CDR1 MDHEN, CDR2 SYDVKM. The CDR3 sequence is 14 residues long.

The chain combines TRBV28 with TRBJ2-2; tentative D call: TRBD2 (5 bases). Trimming cost V 5 bases and J 0 bases, with 10 bases left between them. The CDR3 sequence is 15 residues long. Per germline, CDR1 MDHEN and CDR2 SYDVKM. CDR3 loop: CASSPPGTNTGELFF. The CDR3 coding sequence is TGTGCCAGCAGTCCCCCGGGGACGAACACCGGGGAGCTGTTTTTT.

The chain joins TRBV6-1 to TRBJ2-7; perhaps TRBD2 as D (6 bases). The V and J ends lost 6 bases and 3 bases respectively, with 15 bases between them. The CDR3 runs to 14 residues. CDR1 is MNHNS, CDR2 SASEGT, per germline. The CDR3 region has the DNA TGTGCCAGCAGCGACGGACTAATTGGCTACGAGCAGTACTTC. Translated: CASSDGLIGYEQYF.

The V gene is TRBV9, the J gene TRBJ2-3; D not resolved. The CDR3 sequence is 14 residues long. Trimming pared 0 bases from V and 5 bases from J, leaving 10 bases between. Per germline, CDR1 SGDLS and CDR2 YYNGEE. CDR3 bases: TGTGCCAGCAGCGTAGATGGGCTGGGAGATACGCAGTATTTT. It yields the protein CASSVDGLGDTQYF.

The chain employs TRBV7-6 and TRBJ1-1; no definite D call. Trimming pared 5 bases from V and 0 bases from J, leaving 13 bases between. The CDR3 extends over 15 amino acids. Germline-derived CDR1 and CDR2 are SGHVS and FNYEAQ. The CDR3 DNA reads as TGTGCCAGCAGCAAAGAGAGGAGCATGAACACTGAAGCTTTCTTT. Its translation is CASSKERSMNTEAFF.

Notes on this clone: Other DNA sequences of this sample code for an identical CDR3. The chain is built from TRBV5-1 and TRBJ2-1, with a weak D call TRBD2 (6 bases). The germline V gene encodes CDR1 SGHRS and CDR2 YFSETQ. Trimming pared 0 bases from V and 2 bases from J, leaving 9 bases between. CDR3 length: 15 residues. The CDR3 bases are TGCGCCAGCAGCTTGGCTCGGGGGACCTACAATGAGCAGTTCTTC. Protein sequence: CASSLARGTYNEQFF.

This clone was found once. CDR3 region: CASSLTWGGQGYQETQYF. The CDR3 coding sequence is TGTGCCAGCAGCTTAACGTGGGGCGGACAGGGGTATCAAGAGACCCAGTACTTC. The genes are TRBV7-6 and TRBJ2-5; 9 bases align to TRBD1. The CDR3 has 18 amino acids. The V segment lost 2 bases and the J segment 2 bases; nucleotides outside the gene matches: 12. CDR1 and CDR2 (germline): SGHVS, FNYEAQ.

This clone has more than one count but fewer than ten. The gene calls are TRBV5-6 and TRBJ1-1; possibly TRBD1 for D (5 bases). The CDR3 runs to 15 residues. V dropped 6 bases and J dropped 0 bases, with 15 bases sitting between them. Germline assignment: CDR1 SGHDT and CDR2 YYEEEE. The CDR3 reads CASTSFGTVNTEAFF. CDR3 DNA sequence: TGTGCCAGCACCTCTTTCGGGACGGTGAACACTGAAGCTTTCTTT.

This chain connects TRBV9 to TRBJ2-1; the D gene is possibly TRBD2 (6 bases). Germline CDR1 reads SGDLS; CDR2 reads YYNGEE. The CDR3 length is 18 residues. The V gene lost 3 bases and the J gene lost 0 bases, with 19 bases spanning the gap. CDR3 residues: CASSGGTRSPSSYNEQFF. The DNA of the CDR3 is TGTGCCAGCAGCGGCGGGACCCGTTCCCCGAGCTCCTACAATGAGCAGTTCTTC.

The rearrangement uses TRBV9 and TRBJ2-1; D gene ambiguous. V dropped 5 bases and J dropped 4 bases, with 7 bases sitting between them. CDR3 size: 12 residues. The germline gives CDR1 SGDLS, CDR2 YYNGEE. The CDR3 sequence is CASSPQYNEQFF. CDR3 DNA: TGTGCCAGCAGTCCACAGTACAATGAGCAGTTCTTC.